This T cell receptor (beta chain) comes out of a study of response to subunit inactivated influenza vaccine. Study outcomes and limitations: Authors proposed each seasonal influenza vaccination draws in few new T cells.

MiXCR was run by TCRdb on the RT-PCR reads, yielding one entry per CDR3 protein. The sample lists fewer than 400,000 distinct CDR3 sequences; about a fifth were seen once. Trimming shortened V by 8 bases and J by 5 bases, and 9 bases separated the two germline ends. The CDR3 extends over 10 amino acids. Germline CDR1 SQVTM, CDR2 ANQGSEA. This clonotype turned up a few times. Its target is not known. This clonotype was obtained from a man aged 50 to 69 who received an inactivated influenza vaccine. The V and J genes are TRBV29-1 and TRBJ2-5; no clear D. Sequencing used PBMCs from blood, obtained less than 22 months after vaccination. The CDR3 sequence is CSSIGETQYF. CDR3 in DNA: TGCAGCAGTATTGGGGAGACCCAGTACTTC.